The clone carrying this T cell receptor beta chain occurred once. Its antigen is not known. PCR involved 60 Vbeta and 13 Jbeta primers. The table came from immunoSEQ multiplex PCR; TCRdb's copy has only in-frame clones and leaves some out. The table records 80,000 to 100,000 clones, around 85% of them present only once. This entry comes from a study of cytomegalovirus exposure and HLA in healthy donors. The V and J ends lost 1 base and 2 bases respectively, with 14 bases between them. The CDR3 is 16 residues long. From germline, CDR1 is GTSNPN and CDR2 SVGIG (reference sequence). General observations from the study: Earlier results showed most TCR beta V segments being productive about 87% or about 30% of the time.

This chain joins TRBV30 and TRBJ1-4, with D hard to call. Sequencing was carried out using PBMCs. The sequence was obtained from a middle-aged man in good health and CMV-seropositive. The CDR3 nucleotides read TGTGCCTGGAGTGCATACCGTCCGGAGACTAATGAAAAACTGTTTTTT. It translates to CAWSAYRPETNEKLFF.